These T cell receptor beta chains were read from a single sample in a study of tumor-infiltrating lymphocytes in localized non-small cell lung cancer. Data came from immunoSEQ multiplex PCR; TCRdb stores just in-frame clones and leaves some out. The sample consists of approximately 13,000 clones, about 71% of them appearing once. The sequenced sample was lung tumor tissue. The receptors were gathered from a human donor with non-small cell lung cancer. Both conserved end residues are part of each CDR3.

CASRPDRATNEKLFF,TRBV2
CAWSGASYEQYF,TRBV30
CASRQAGSTGELFF,TRBV2
CASSPTKFRTEAFF,TRBV19
CASSYSGGRTNYGYTF,TRBV6-6
CSVATGTQYF,TRBV29-1
CASSFLSVGTVNTEAFF,TRBV11-2
CASSPVPGPRYNEQFF,TRBV10-1
CASSRQSSYEQYF,TRBV19
CASSFGTRVDTDTQYF,TRBV5-4
CASGQGNTEAFF,TRBV10-2
CASRDTGNTEAFF,TRBV6-4
CASSLVGVRGISGTGELFF,TRBV5-1
CASTLSGANVLTF,TRBV2
CASSPAAGHEQFF,TRBV5-6
CASREQGGDGELFF,TRBV6-5
CASRWTGHSNQPQHF,TRBV6-5
CASSPGSRNTEAFF,TRBV18
CASSQGTSGRGGQYF,TRBV7-2
CASSYEGVRREAFF,TRBV6-6
CASSETDVETQYF,TRBV10-1
CASSLGGRRSEKLFF,TRBV5-1
CASSETGIFNSPLHF,TRBV6-4
CSVRQANTGELFF,TRBV29-1
CASSLSGNTGELFF,TRBV7-9
CASSQGRTDTQYF,TRBV4-2
CASSSTLNNNGYTF,TRBV19
CASSLGAGVGYTF,TRBV7-8
CASSLWEGGDTEAFF,TRBV28
CATRGAGTEKLFF,TRBV6-5
CASSFGVSGRAENEQFF,TRBV5-1
CAGSRRGDYEQYF,TRBV6-1
CASSYEVGTGQPQHF,TRBV6-6
CASSPNTGELFF,TRBV7-6
CASSELGGTGELFF,TRBV10-1
CAWSSGDNQPQHF,TRBV30
CASTIQRGAYNEQFF,TRBV2
CASSLQGGTEAFF,TRBV6-5
CASSLMRSGMVGDTQYF,TRBV7-6
CASSPGLGEAEAFF,TRBV5-1
CASSSGDSVNTEAFF,TRBV5-1
CASGLGQQGLGQPQHF,TRBV12-5
CASSQPQGSSNQPQHF,TRBV6-6
CASSLVSGGQETQYF,TRBV7-9
CASRPGQGATGELFF,TRBV11-2
CASSQALAEKETQYF,TRBV4-1
CASVYRVPYEQYF,TRBV2
CASSSTLGDRNEKLFF,TRBV7-9
CASRISGLNNEQFF,TRBV19
CASSVRETNEKLFF,TRBV7-9
CSVVGQGASTDTQYF,TRBV29-1
CASSLGGAMNTEAFF,TRBV5-6
CASSWGVLNSPLHF,TRBV7-9